One T cell receptor (beta chain) is described in this entry. Within the sample, other DNA sequences also encode this same CDR3. The sample is drawn from a study of blood T cell repertoires in COVID-19. In the study overall: Samples taken during acute and convalescent COVID-19 were collected in the United States, Italy and Spain. T cells, B-cell-depleted T cells, or PBMCs supplied cDNA or gDNA.

The trim removed 0 bases at V and 7 bases at J, leaving 1 base unmatched. This CDR3 region has 14 residues. The germline V gene has CDR1 SGHRS and CDR2 YFSETQ. Source study methods: Reference gene primer amplification yielded estimated nucleated cell counts. Here immunoSEQ multiplex PCR was the method, and the copy in TCRdb shows in-frame clones only, minus some. V and J calls and clone size follow that table, whereas D and trimming were derived from the DNA. The repertoire holds over 300,000 clones, with 85% to 90% as singletons. The sample was peripheral blood. The source is a man between 18 and 35 years old with active or convalescent COVID-19. The chain joins TRBV5-1 to TRBJ2-1; TRBD2 agrees at 10 bases. CDR3 in amino acids: CASSLAAGGNEQFF. The CDR3 nucleotides read TGCGCCAGCAGCTTGGCAGCGGGGGGGAATGAGCAGTTCTTC.